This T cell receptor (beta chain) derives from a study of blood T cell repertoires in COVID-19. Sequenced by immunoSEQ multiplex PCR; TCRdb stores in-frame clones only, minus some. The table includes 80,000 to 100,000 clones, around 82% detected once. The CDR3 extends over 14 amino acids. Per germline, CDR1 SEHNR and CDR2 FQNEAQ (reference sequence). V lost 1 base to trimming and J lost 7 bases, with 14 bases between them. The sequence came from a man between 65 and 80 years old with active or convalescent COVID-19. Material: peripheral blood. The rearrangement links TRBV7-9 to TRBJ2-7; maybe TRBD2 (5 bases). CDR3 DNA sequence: TGTGCCAGCAGCTTAGATTCCGGGAATCGGGAGCAGTACTTC. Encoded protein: CASSLDSGNREQYF.